The clone carrying this T cell receptor (beta chain) was recorded at least ten times. Its antigen is unknown. Template switching added a universal primer binding site, and final cDNA carried unique molecular identifiers. TCRdb called the 5' RACE reads again in MiXCR, with one record for every CDR3 protein. The data contain 150,000 or so distinct CDR3 sequences, approximately 3.5% of them singletons. This sample was included in a study of identical twins. Study observations and caveats: Fewer insertions marked abundant cord blood beta clonotypes; young adult naive trended weakly, memory not at all. Partly confounded zero-insertion analyses could result from invariant MAIT and iNKT cells.

The CDR3 extends over 12 amino acids. Germline lookup yields CDR1 LNHNV and CDR2 YYDKDF (reference sequence). Trimming stripped 4 bases from V and 5 bases from J, with 9 bases between. The sequence came from a man aged 18 to 30 in good health. This rearrangement joins TRBV15 to TRBJ2-7; possible D gene TRBD2, 5 bases. Material for sequencing was memory T cells sorted from blood. CDR3 DNA: TGTGCCACCAGCACAGCGGAGAACGAGCAGTACTTC. It yields the protein CATSTAENEQYF.